This T cell receptor beta chain was sequenced during a study of blood T cell repertoires in COVID-19. Here immunoSEQ multiplex PCR was the method, and the copy in TCRdb shows in-frame clones only, minus some. This table has over 250,000 clones, about 91% appearing once. One Seattle source followed patients from active infection through their disease course. This clone was seen once. Material: peripheral blood. The source is a person aged 18 to 30 with COVID-19, enrolled during active disease.

The CDR3 sequence: CASSINSGGARDTEAFF. CDR3 bases: TGTGCCAGTAGTATCAATTCAGGGGGCGCAAGGGACACTGAAGCTTTCTTT. This chain connects TRBV19 to TRBJ1-1; TRBD1 agrees at 8 bases. The CDR3 has 17 residues. Germline-derived CDR1 and CDR2 are LNHDA and SQIVND (reference sequence). The trim removed 3 bases at V and 3 bases at J, leaving 12 bases unmatched.